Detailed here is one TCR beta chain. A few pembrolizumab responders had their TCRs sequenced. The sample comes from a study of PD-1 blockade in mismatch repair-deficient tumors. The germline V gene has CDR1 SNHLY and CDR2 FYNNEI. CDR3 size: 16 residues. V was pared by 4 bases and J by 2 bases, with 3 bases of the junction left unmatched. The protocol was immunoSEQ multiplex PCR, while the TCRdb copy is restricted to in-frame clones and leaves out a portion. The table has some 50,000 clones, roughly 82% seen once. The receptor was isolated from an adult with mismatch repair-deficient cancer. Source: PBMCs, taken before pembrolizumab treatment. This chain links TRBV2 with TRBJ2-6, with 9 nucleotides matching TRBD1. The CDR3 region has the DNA TGTGCCAGCAGTGCGACAGGGGGTGCTGGGGCCAACGTCCTGACTTTC. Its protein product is CASSATGGAGANVLTF.